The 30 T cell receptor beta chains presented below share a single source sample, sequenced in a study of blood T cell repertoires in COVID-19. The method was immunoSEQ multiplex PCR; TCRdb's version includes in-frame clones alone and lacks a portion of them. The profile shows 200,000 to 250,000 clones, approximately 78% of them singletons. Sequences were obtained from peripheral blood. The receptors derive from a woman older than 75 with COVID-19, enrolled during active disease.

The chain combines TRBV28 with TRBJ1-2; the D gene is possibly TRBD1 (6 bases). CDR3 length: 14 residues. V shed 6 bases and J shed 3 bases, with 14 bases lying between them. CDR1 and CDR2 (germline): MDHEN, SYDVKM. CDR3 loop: CASRGQPLDYGYTF. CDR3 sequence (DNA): TGTGCCAGCAGAGGACAGCCTTTAGACTATGGCTACACCTTC.

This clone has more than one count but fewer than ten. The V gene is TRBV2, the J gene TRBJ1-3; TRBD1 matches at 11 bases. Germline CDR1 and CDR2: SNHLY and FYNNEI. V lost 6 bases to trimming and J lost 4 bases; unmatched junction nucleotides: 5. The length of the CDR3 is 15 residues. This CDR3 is CASRDWTGGGNTIYF. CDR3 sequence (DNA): TGTGCCAGCAGGGATTGGACAGGGGGCGGAAACACCATATATTTT.

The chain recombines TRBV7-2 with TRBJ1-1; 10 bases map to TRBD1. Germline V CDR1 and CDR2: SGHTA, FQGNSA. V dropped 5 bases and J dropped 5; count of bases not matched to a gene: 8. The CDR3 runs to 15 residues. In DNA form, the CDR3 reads TGTGCCAGCAGCGCCCGACAGGGGGCAGGGACTGAAGCTTTCTTT. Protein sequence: CASSARQGAGTEAFF. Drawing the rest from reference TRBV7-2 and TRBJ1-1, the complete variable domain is GAGVSQSPSNKVTEKGKDVELRCDPISGHTALYWYRQSLGQGLEFLIYFQGNSAPDKSGLPSDRFSAERTGGSVSTLTIQRTQQEDSAVYLCASSARQGAGTEAFFGQGTRLTVV.

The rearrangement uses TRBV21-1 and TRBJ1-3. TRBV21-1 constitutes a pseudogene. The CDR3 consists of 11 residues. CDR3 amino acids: CASHPCGTIYF. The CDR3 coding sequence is TGTGCCAGCCACCCATGCGGCACCATATATTTT.

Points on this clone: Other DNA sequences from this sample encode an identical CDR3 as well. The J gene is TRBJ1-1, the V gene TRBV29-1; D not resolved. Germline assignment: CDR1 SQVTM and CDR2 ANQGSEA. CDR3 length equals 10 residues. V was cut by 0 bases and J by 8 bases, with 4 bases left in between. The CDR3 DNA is TGCAGCGTTGAAGAACGGGAAGCTTTCTTT. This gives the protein CSVEEREAFF.

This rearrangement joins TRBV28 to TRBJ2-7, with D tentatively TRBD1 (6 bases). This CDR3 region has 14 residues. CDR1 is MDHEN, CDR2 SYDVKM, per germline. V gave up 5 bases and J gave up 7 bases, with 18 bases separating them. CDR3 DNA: TGTGCCAGCAGTAAAAGTGGGGACACGGGAGAGCAGTACTTC. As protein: CASSKSGDTGEQYF.

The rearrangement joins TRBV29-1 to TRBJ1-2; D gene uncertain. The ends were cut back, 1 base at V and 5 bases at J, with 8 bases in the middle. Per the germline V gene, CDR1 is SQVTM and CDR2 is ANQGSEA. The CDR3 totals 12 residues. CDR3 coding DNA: TGCAGCGTTGAAGCCTACTTATATGGCTACACCTTC. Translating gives CSVEAYLYGYTF.

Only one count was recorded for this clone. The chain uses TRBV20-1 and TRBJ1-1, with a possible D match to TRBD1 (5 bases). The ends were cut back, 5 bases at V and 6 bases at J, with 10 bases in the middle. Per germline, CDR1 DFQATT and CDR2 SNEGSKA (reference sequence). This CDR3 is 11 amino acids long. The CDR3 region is CSAPRGAEAFF. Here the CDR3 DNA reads TGCAGTGCTCCCCGGGGGGCTGAAGCTTTCTTT.

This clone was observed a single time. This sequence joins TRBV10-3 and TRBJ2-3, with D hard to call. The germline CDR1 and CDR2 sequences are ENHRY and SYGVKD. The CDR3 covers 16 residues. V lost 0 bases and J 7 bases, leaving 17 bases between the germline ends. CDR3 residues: CAISESLTTFQNTQYF. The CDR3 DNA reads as TGTGCCATCAGTGAGTCGTTAACGACTTTCCAGAATACGCAGTATTTT.

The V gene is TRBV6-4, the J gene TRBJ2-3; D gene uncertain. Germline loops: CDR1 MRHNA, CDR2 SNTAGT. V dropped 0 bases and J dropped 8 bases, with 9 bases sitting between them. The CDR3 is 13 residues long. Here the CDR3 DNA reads TGTGCCAGCAGTGACTCTAGACAAACTACGCAGTATTTT. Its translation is CASSDSRQTTQYF.

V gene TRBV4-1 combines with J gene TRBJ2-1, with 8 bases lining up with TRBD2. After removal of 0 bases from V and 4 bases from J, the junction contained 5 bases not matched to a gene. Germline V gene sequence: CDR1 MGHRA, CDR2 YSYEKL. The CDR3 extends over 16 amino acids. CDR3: CASSQDKSGGYNEQFF. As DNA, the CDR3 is TGCGCCAGCAGCCAAGATAAAAGCGGGGGTTACAATGAGCAGTTCTTC.

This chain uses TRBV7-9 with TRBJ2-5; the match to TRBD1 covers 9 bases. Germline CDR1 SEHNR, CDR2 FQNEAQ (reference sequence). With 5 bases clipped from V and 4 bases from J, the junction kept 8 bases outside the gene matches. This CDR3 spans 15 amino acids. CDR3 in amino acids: CASSLGQGLGETQYF. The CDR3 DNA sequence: TGTGCCAGCAGCCTGGGACAGGGATTGGGAGAGACCCAGTACTTC.

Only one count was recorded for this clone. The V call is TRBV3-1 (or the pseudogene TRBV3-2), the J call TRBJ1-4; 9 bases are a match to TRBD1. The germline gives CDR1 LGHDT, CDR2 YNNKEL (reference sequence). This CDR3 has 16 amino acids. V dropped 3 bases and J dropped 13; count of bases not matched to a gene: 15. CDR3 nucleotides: TGTGCCAGCAGCCAGGACAGGACAGGGGCCGGGGTAGGACTGTTTTTT. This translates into CASSQDRTGAGVGLFF.

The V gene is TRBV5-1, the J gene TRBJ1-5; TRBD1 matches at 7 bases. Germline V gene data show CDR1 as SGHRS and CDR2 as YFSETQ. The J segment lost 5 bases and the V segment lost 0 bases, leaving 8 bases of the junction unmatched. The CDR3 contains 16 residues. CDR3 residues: CASSLGVAGGYQPQHF. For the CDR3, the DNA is TGCGCCAGCAGCTTGGGAGTGGCAGGGGGGTATCAGCCCCAGCATTTT.

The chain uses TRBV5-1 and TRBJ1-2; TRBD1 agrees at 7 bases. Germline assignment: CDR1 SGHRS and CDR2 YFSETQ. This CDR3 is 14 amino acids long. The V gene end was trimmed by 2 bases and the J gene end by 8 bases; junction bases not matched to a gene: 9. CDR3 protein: CASSFAGTVVGYTF. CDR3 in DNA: TGCGCCAGCAGCTTCGCCGGGACAGTCGTCGGCTACACCTTC.

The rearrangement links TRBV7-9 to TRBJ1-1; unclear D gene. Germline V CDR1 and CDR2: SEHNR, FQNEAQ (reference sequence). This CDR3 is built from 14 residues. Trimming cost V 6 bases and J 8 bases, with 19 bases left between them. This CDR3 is CASRPTSGINEAFF. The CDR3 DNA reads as TGTGCCAGCAGGCCTACTTCCGGGATCAACGAAGCTTTCTTT.

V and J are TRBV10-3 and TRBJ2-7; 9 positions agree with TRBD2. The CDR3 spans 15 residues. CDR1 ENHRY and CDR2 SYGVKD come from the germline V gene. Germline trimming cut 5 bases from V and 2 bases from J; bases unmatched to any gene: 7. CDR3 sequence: CAISSPSGTTYEQYF. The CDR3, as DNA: TGTGCCATCAGTTCCCCTAGCGGGACAACCTACGAGCAGTACTTC.

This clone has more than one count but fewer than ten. The CDR3 loop is CASRVRQGSVQPQHF. The CDR3 region has the DNA TGTGCCAGCAGGGTGCGGCAGGGCTCTGTTCAGCCCCAGCATTTT. The rearrangement uses TRBV28 and TRBJ1-5, with a tentative D call TRBD1 (5 bases). Germline V lookup: CDR1 MDHEN, CDR2 SYDVKM. The CDR3 extends over 15 amino acids. Deletions cut 6 bases from V and 6 bases from J, with 18 bases between.

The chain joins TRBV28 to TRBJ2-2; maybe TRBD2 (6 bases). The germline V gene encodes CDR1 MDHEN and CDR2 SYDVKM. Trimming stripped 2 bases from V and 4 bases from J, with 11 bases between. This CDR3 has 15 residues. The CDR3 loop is CASSLRGSGTGELFF. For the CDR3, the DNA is TGTGCCAGCAGTTTACGGGGGAGTGGCACCGGGGAGCTGTTTTTT.

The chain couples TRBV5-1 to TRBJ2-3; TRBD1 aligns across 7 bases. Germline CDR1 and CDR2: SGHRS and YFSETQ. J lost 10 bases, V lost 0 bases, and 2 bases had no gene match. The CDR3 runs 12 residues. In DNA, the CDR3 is TGCGCCAGCAGCTTGGAAGGGGGCGCGCAGTATTTT. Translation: CASSLEGGAQYF. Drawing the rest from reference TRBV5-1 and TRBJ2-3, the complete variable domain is KAGVTQTPRYLIKTRGQQVTLSCSPISGHRSVSWYQQTPGQGLQFLFEYFSETQRNKGNFPGRFSGRQFSNSRSEMNVSTLELGDSALYLCASSLEGGAQYFGPGTRLTVL.

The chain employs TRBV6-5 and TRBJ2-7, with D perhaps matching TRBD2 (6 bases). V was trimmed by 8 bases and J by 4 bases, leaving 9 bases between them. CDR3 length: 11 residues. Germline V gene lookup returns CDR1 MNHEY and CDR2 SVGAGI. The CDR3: CASRRGYEQYF. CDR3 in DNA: TGTGCCAGCCGACGGGGGTACGAGCAGTACTTC.

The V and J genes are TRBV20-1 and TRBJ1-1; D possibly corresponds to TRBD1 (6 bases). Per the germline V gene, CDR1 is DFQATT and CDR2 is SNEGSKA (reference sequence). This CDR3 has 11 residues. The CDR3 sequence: CKGEMNTEAFF. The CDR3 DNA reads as TGCAAGGGGGAAATGAACACTGAAGCTTTCTTT.

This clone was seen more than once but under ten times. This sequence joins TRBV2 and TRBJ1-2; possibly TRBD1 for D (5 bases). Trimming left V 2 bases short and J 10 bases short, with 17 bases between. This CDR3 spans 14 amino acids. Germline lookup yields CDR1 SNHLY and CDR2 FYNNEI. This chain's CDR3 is CASSERLGQVLYTF. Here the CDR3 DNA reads TGTGCCAGCAGTGAAAGGTTGGGGCAGGTGCTCTACACCTTC. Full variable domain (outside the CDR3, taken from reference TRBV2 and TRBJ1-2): EPEVTQTPSHQVTQMGQEVILRCVPISNHLYFYWYRQILGQKVEFLVSFYNNEISEKSEIFDDQFSVERPDGSNFTLKIRSTKLEDSAMYFCASSERLGQVLYTFGSGTRLTVV.

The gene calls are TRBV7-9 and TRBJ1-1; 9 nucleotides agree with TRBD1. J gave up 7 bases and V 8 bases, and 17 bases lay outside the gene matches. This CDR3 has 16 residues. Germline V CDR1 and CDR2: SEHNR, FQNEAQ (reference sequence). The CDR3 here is CASGLAGTGSSREAFF. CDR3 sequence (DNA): TGTGCCAGCGGCCTAGCGGGGACAGGGTCTTCGCGTGAAGCTTTCTTT.

This chain's CDR3 is CASSSGRARYEQYF. The CDR3 DNA is TGTGCCAGCAGTAGCGGGAGGGCCCGGTACGAGCAGTACTTC. The chain carries TRBV2 and TRBJ2-7; TRBD2 matches at 10 bases. The CDR3 consists of 14 residues. The V segment lost 5 bases and the J segment 4 bases; nucleotides outside the gene matches: 5. Germline values: CDR1 SNHLY, CDR2 FYNNEI.

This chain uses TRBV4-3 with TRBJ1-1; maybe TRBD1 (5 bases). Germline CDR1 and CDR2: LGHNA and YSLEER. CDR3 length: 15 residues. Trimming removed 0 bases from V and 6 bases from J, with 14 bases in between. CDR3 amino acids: CASSQDPGKLPEAFF. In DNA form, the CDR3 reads TGCGCCAGCAGCCAAGATCCAGGGAAGCTCCCTGAAGCTTTCTTT.

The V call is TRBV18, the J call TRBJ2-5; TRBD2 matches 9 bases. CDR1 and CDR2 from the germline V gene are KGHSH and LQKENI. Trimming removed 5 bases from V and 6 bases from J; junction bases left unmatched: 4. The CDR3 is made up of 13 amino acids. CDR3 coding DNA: TGTGCCAGCTCAGTAGCGGGGGAACAGACCCAGTACTTC. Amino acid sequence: CASSVAGEQTQYF.

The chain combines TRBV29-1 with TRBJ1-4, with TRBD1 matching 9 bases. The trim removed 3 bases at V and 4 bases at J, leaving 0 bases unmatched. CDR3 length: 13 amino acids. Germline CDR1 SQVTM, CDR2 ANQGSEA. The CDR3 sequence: CSVETGGNEKLFF. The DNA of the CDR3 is TGCAGCGTTGAGACAGGGGGTAATGAAAAACTGTTTTTT.

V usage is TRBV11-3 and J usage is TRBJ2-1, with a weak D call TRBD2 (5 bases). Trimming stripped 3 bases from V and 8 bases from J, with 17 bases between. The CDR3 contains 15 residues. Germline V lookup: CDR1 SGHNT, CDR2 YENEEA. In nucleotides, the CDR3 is TGTGCCAGCAGCTTTTCTAGCCGTAATAGAGATGAGCAGTTCTTC. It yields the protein CASSFSSRNRDEQFF.

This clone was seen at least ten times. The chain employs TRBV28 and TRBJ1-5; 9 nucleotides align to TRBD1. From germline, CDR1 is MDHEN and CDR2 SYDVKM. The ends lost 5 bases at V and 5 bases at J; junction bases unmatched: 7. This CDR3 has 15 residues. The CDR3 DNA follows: TGTGCCAGCAGTAGCCCGGGACAGGGTCATCAGCCCCAGCATTTT. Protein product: CASSSPGQGHQPQHF.